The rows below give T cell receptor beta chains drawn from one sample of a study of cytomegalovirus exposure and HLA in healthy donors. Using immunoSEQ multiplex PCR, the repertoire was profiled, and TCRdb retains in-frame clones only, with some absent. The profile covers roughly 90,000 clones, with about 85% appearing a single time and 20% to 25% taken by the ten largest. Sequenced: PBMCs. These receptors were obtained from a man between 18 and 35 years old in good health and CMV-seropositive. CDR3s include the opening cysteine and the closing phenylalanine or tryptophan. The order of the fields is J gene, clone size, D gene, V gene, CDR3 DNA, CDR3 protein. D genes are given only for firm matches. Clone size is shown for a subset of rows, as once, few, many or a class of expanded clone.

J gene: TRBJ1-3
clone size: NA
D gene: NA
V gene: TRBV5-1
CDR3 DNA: TGCGCCAGCAGCTTGGCCCCGTTGGGGAGCTCTGGAAACACCATATATTTT
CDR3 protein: CASSLAPLGSSGNTIYF

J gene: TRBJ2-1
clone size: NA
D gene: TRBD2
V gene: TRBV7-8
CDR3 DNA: TGTGCCAGCAGCGTGACTAGCGGATCCTACAATGAGCAGTTCTTC
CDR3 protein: CASSVTSGSYNEQFF

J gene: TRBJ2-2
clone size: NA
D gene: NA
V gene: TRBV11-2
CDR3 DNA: TGTGCCAGCAGCTTAGCGGGGGTTGGGGAGCTGTTTTTT
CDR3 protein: CASSLAGVGELFF

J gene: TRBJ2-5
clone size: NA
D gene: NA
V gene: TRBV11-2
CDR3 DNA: TGTGCCAGCAGCAATTCCCCTTACGGGGAGACCCAGTACTTC
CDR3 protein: CASSNSPYGETQYF

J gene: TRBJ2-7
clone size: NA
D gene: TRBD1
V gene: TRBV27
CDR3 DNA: TGTGCCAGCAGAAGGGACAGGGTCTCACACGAGCAGTACTTC
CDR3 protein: CASRRDRVSHEQYF

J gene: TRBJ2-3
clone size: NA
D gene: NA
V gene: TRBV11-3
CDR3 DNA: TGTGCCAGCAGCTCACGGGACTTAACTAGCACAGATACGCAGTATTTT
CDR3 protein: CASSSRDLTSTDTQYF

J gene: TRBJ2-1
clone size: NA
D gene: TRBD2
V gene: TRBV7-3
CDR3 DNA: TGTGCCAGCAGCTTAACGGACAGCGGGACTAGCGGGAACTATGAGCAGTTCTTC
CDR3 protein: CASSLTDSGTSGNYEQFF

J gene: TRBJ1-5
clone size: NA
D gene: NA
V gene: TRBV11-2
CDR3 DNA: TGTGCCAGCAGCTTAGTGATGGGAGGCAATCAGCCCCAGCATTTT
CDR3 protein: CASSLVMGGNQPQHF

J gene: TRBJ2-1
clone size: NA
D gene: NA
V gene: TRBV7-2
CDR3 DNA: TGTGCCAGCAGCCCCCAAGTCGGGGGTGAGCAGTTCTTC
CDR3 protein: CASSPQVGGEQFF

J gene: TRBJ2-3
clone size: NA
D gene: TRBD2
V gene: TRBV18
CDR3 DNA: TGTGCCAGCTCACCTGCATCCGAGATAGCGGGGTCCACAGATACGCAGTATTTT
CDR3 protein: CASSPASEIAGSTDTQYF

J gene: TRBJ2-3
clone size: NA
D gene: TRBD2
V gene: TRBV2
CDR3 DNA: TGTGCCAGCAGCGGACTAGCGAGCACAGATACGCAGTATTTT
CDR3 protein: CASSGLASTDTQYF

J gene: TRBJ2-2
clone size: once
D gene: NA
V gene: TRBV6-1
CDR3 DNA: TGTGCCAGCAGTGACCTTACAGGGACGAACACCGGGGAGCTGTTTTTT
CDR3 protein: CASSDLTGTNTGELFF

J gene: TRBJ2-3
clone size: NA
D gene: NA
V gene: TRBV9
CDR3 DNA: TGTGCCAGCAGCGTAGAGACGGGAGCGAGCACAGATACGCAGTATTTT
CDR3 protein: CASSVETGASTDTQYF

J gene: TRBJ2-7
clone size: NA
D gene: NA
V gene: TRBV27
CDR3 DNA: TGTGCCAGCAGGGGAGCCTACGAGCAGTACTTC
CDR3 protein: CASRGAYEQYF

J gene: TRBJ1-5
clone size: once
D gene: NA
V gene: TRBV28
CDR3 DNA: TGTGCCAGCACCAGGGGCCCCGTTAGCAATCAGCCCCAGCATTTT
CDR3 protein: CASTRGPVSNQPQHF

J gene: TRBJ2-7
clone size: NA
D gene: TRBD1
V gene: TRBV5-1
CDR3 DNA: TGCGCCAGCAGCTTGGGTGCAGGGGGTTACGAGCAGTACTTC
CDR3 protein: CASSLGAGGYEQYF

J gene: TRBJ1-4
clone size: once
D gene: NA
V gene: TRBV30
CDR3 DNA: TGTGCCTGGAGAGGGGGGGCGCGAGAAAAACTGTTTTTT
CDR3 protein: CAWRGGAREKLFF

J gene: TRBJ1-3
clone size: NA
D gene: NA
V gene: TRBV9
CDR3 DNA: TGTGCCAGCAGCTTCCACCCTACAGAAGACACCATATATTTT
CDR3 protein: CASSFHPTEDTIYF

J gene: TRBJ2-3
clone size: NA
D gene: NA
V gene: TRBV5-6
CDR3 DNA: TGTGCCAGCAGCTTGGAACTCATTCCGGATACGCAGTATTTT
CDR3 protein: CASSLELIPDTQYF

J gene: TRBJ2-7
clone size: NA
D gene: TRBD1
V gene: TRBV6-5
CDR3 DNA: TGTGCCAGCAGTACCGGGACAGGGGCCTACGAGCAGTACTTC
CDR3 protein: CASSTGTGAYEQYF

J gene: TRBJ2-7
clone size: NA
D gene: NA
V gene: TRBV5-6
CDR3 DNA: TGTGCCAGCAGCCCCTGGGGAGCCTACGAGCAGTACTTC
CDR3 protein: CASSPWGAYEQYF

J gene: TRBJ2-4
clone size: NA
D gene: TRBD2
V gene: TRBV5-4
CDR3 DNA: TGTGCCAGAACGGGACTAGCGGGACCGGGCGGAGCCAAAAACATTCAGTACTTC
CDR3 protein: CARTGLAGPGGAKNIQYF

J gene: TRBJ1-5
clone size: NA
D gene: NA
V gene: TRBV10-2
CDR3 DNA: TGCGCCAGCAGGAAGAACAGGGATAGCAATCAGCCCCAGCATTTT
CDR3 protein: CASRKNRDSNQPQHF

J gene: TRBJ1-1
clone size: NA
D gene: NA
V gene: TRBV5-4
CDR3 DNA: TGTGCCAGCAGGTTTGGACAGACGAACACTGAAGCTTTCTTT
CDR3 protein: CASRFGQTNTEAFF

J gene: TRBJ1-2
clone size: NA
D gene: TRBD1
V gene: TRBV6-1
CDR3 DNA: TGTGCCAGCAGTGGGCGATTGACAGGGGACTATGGCTACACCTTC
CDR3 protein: CASSGRLTGDYGYTF

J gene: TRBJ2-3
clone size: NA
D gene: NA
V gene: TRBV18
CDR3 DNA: TGTGCCAGCCGCAGAGGGTATGAGGCAGATACGCAGTATTTT
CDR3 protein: CASRRGYEADTQYF

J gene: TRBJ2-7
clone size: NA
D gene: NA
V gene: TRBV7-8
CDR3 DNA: TGTGCCAGCAGCCAGCTAGCTATTCAGTACTTC
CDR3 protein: CASSQLAIQYF

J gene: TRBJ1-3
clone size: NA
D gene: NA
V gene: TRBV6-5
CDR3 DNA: TGTGCCAGCAGAAAGACATTTGATGGAAACACCATATATTTT
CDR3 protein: CASRKTFDGNTIYF

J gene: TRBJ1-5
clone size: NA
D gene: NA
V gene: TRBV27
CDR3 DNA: TGTGCCAGCAGTTTAGGGCATGGGCCCCAGCATTTT
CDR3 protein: CASSLGHGPQHF

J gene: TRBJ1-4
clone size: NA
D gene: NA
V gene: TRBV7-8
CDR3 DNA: TGTGCCAGCAGCTCCTCAGACACAACTAATGAAAAACTGTTTTTT
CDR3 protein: CASSSSDTTNEKLFF

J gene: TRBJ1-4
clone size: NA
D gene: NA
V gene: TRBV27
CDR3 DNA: TGTGCCAGCAGTTTATCGAAAGGGGGTGGTGAAAAACTGTTTTTT
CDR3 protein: CASSLSKGGGEKLFF

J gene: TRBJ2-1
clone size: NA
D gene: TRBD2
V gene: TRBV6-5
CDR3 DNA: TGTGCCAGCAGTGGTTTTAGCGGGTCCAATGAGCAGTTCTTC
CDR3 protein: CASSGFSGSNEQFF

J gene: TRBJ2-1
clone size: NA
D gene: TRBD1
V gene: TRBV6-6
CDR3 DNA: TGTGCCAGCAGTTCCAAGACAGGGGGCATTATGGATGAGCAGTTCTTC
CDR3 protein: CASSSKTGGIMDEQFF

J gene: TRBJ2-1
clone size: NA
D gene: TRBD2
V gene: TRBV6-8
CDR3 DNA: TGTGCCAGCAGTGATTGGGGAGGGAATGAGCAGTTCTTC
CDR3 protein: CASSDWGGNEQFF

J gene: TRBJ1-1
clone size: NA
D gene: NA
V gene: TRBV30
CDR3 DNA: TGTGCCTGGACCCCTCGCCCAGGGATCAGGAAGGACACTGAAGCTTTCTTT
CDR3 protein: CAWTPRPGIRKDTEAFF

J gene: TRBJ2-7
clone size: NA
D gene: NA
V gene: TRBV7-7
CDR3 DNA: TGTGCCAGCAGCTTAGCGCTGGGACACCGCTACGAGCAGTACTTC
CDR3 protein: CASSLALGHRYEQYF

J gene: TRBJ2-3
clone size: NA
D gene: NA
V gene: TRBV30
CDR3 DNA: TGTGCCTGGAGTGGGAAGGGGGTGGGGGCAGATACGCAGTATTTT
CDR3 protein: CAWSGKGVGADTQYF

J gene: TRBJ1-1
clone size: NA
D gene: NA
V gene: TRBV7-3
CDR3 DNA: TGTGCCAGCAGCGCCGGGGAGAACACTGAAGCTTTCTTT
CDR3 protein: CASSAGENTEAFF

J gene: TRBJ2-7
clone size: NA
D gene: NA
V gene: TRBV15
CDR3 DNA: TGTGCCACCAGCAGACGAGGGAACGAGCAGTACTTC
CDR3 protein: CATSRRGNEQYF

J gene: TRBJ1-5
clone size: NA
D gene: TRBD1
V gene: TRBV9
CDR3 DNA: TGTGCCAGCAGCCTTGACAGGGGTCAGGGGCCCCAGCATTTT
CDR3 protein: CASSLDRGQGPQHF

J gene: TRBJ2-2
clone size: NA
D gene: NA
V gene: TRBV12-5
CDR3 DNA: TGTGCTAGTGGTTTGGTATTGGAGTCCACCGGGGAGCTGTTTTTT
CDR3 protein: CASGLVLESTGELFF

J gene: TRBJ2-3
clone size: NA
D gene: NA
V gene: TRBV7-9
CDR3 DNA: TGTGCCAGCAGCTTAGGGCAGAGCACAGATACGCAGTATTTT
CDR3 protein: CASSLGQSTDTQYF

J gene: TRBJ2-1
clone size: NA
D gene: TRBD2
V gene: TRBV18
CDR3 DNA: TGTGCCAGCTCACCCAGAGAGAAGACTAGCGGGTCTCACAATGAGCAGTTCTTC
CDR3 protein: CASSPREKTSGSHNEQFF

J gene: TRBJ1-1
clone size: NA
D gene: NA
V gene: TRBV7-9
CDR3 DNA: TGTGCCAGCACCTCCGCGCTTAGGGGGGAGGGCACTGAAGCTTTCTTT
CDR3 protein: CASTSALRGEGTEAFF

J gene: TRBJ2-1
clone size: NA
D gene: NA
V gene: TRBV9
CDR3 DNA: TGTGCCAGCAGCGTAGGGGCGGGAAATAGCAATGAGCAGTTCTTC
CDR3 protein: CASSVGAGNSNEQFF

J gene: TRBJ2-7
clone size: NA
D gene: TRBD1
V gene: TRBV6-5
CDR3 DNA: TGTGCCAGCAGTTACTCGAGACAGGGCTACGAGCAGTACTTC
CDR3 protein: CASSYSRQGYEQYF

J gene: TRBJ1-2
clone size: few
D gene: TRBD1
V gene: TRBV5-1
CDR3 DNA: TGCGCCAGCAGCGAGGGGGCCTCGAGCTATGGCTACACCTTC
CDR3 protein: CASSEGASSYGYTF

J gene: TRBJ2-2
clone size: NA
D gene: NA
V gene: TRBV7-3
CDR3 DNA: TGTGCCAGCAGCCGTGGACAGACGGTCACGAACACCGGGGAGCTGTTTTTT
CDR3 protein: CASSRGQTVTNTGELFF